The rows below give T cell receptor beta chains drawn from one sample of a study of blood T cells in healthy people across ages. TCRdb itself ran the 5' RACE reads through MiXCR, one entry per CDR3 protein. The table lists 1.8 million or so distinct CDR3 sequences, about two fifths of them singletons. The source material was blood. These receptors originate from a human donor in good health. Both conserved end residues are part of each CDR3. Each record gives: J gene, V gene, CDR3 protein.

j_gene: TRBJ2-3
v_gene: TRBV7-3
CDR3aa: CASKLGGSTDTQYF

j_gene: TRBJ2-5
v_gene: TRBV25-1
CDR3aa: CASSENKRGTQETQYF

j_gene: TRBJ2-1
v_gene: TRBV6-2/TRBV6-3
CDR3aa: CASSYVSESYNEQFF

j_gene: TRBJ2-3
v_gene: TRBV14
CDR3aa: CASSLWGNRAPPDTQYF

j_gene: TRBJ2-1
v_gene: TRBV20-1
CDR3aa: CSAPLAGGWNEQFF

j_gene: TRBJ2-2
v_gene: TRBV2
CDR3aa: CASSANRPPTGELFF

j_gene: TRBJ2-5
v_gene: TRBV28
CDR3aa: CASSLTGAAGGEQYF

j_gene: TRBJ1-2
v_gene: TRBV2
CDR3aa: CASSTYPRTGGEGYTF

j_gene: TRBJ1-2
v_gene: TRBV11-2
CDR3aa: CASSLDRGGGYGYTF

j_gene: TRBJ2-3
v_gene: TRBV7-2
CDR3aa: CASSHDSLTDTQYF